The 9 T cell receptor beta chains listed next were all sequenced from one sample in a study of blood T cell repertoires in COVID-19. The method was immunoSEQ multiplex PCR; TCRdb's version includes in-frame clones alone and lacks a portion of them. Of hundreds of thousands of clones in the sample, 88% were seen once. The sequencing sample was made of PBMCs or T cells enriched from blood (not recorded which). The source of these receptors is a woman between 35 and 50 years old with acute COVID-19.

The rearrangement uses TRBV28 and TRBJ2-3, with D possibly TRBD2 on 6 matching bases. The CDR3 has 14 residues. Trimming pared 8 bases from V and 2 bases from J, leaving 14 bases between. CDR1 and CDR2 from the germline V gene are MDHEN and SYDVKM. CDR3 sequence (DNA): TGTGCCAGCTGGGCTAGCGCTCTCACAGATACGCAGTATTTT. The encoded protein is CASWASALTDTQYF.

This clone was observed once. The chain recombines TRBV7-2 with TRBJ2-5; possible D gene TRBD2, 6 bases. The CDR3 is 14 amino acids. V was cut by 4 bases and J by 2 bases, with 11 bases left in between. Germline V CDR1 and CDR2: SGHTA, FQGNSA. The CDR3 sequence is CASSWDFFQETQYF. The CDR3 nucleotides are TGTGCCAGCAGCTGGGACTTTTTTCAAGAGACCCAGTACTTC.

The chain is built from TRBV5-4 and TRBJ2-5; 9 bases are a match to TRBD1. The germline V gene encodes CDR1 SGHNT and CDR2 YYREEE (reference sequence). V was clipped by 4 bases and J by 1 base; unmatched bases: 5. This CDR3 is built from 15 residues. The CDR3 bases are TGTGCCAGCAGCACCCCGGACAGGGGCCAAGAGACCCAGTACTTC. This translates into CASSTPDRGQETQYF.

The gene calls are TRBV30 and TRBJ2-7; perhaps TRBD1 as D (6 bases). The CDR3 is made up of 13 amino acids. V was clipped by 3 bases and J by 2 bases, with 11 bases between them. In germline, CDR1 is GTSNPN, CDR2 SVGIG (reference sequence). CDR3 nucleotides: TGTGCCTGGAGGCGGCCAGGGGCCTACGAGCAGTACTTC. Translated: CAWRRPGAYEQYF.

V is TRBV5-6 and J is TRBJ1-1; 9 positions agree with TRBD1. V was clipped by 1 base and J by 2 bases; unmatched bases: 6. From germline, CDR1 is SGHDT and CDR2 YYEEEE. This CDR3 spans 16 amino acids. The CDR3 bases are TGTGCCAGCAGCTTGCCAGGACAGGGGATCAACACTGAAGCTTTCTTT. Its translation: CASSLPGQGINTEAFF.

The J gene is TRBJ1-2, the V gene TRBV28; 11 bases are shared with TRBD1. This CDR3 comprises 14 residues. The ends lost 6 bases at V and 4 bases at J; junction bases unmatched: 4. CDR1 MDHEN and CDR2 SYDVKM come from the germline V gene. The CDR3 is CASRRTGGSYGYTF. In nucleotides, the CDR3 is TGTGCCAGCAGACGGACAGGGGGCAGCTATGGCTACACCTTC.

The V and J genes are TRBV28 and TRBJ1-2; D remains unclear. This CDR3 region has 13 residues. V lost 3 bases and J 5 bases, leaving 10 bases between the germline ends. Germline CDR1 MDHEN, CDR2 SYDVKM. CDR3: CASSFRSGYGYTF. The CDR3 nucleotides are TGTGCCAGCAGTTTTCGCTCGGGGTATGGCTACACCTTC.

The chain joins TRBV5-1 to TRBJ1-6, with TRBD1 identical over 7 bases. J lost 7 bases, V lost 2 bases, and 6 bases had no gene match. This CDR3 contains 15 residues. CDR1 and CDR2 from the germline V gene are SGHRS and YFSETQ. The CDR3 region has the DNA TGCGCCAGCAGCTTTAGCGGGACAGACAATTCACCCCTCCACTTT. This gives the protein CASSFSGTDNSPLHF.

This clone has only one observation. The V gene is TRBV5-4, the J gene TRBJ2-1; 14 nucleotides align to TRBD2. V dropped 0 bases and J dropped 1; count of bases not matched to a gene: 9. Germline V gene lookup returns CDR1 SGHNT and CDR2 YYREEE (reference sequence). The CDR3 has 20 amino acids. Here the CDR3 DNA reads TGTGCCAGCAGCTTGGCCGGACTAGCGGGAGGCCCTAATTCCTACAATGAGCAGTTCTTC. Translating it yields CASSLAGLAGGPNSYNEQFF.